This passage covers 25 T cell receptor beta chains from one sample sequenced in a study of blood T cell repertoires in COVID-19. Here immunoSEQ multiplex PCR was the method, and the copy in TCRdb shows in-frame clones only, minus some. The repertoire has about 100,000 clones, over 70% of them found once; the top ten carry approximately 4.5%. The sequencing input was peripheral blood. These receptors came from a man aged 55 to 70 with acute or convalescent COVID-19.

The chain is built from TRBV19 and TRBJ1-5, with a possible D match to TRBD1 (5 bases). CDR1 and CDR2 (germline): LNHDA, SQIVND (reference sequence). Trimming removed 1 base from V and 8 bases from J, with 9 bases in between. The CDR3 runs 13 residues. The CDR3 region is CASSIAGKEPQHF. For the CDR3, the DNA is TGTGCCAGTAGTATAGCAGGGAAGGAGCCCCAGCATTTT.

V and J are TRBV12-3 or TRBV12-4 and TRBJ1-1; 7 nucleotides align to TRBD1. V lost 5 bases, J lost 5 bases, and 5 bases stayed unmatched. The CDR3 is 13 amino acids. CDR3 residues: CASSQLQGTEAFF. The CDR3 region has the DNA TGTGCCAGCAGTCAATTACAGGGGACTGAAGCTTTCTTT.

The V call is TRBV7-9, the J call TRBJ2-2; 9 bases align to TRBD2. CDR3 length: 16 amino acids. V gave up 5 bases and J gave up 7 bases; unmatched junction bases: 11. CDR1 and CDR2 from the germline V gene are SEHNR and FQNEAQ (reference sequence). The CDR3, as DNA: TGTGCCAGCAGCCCGGGACTAGCTCGGAGTAGCGGGGAGCTGTTTTTT. Its protein product is CASSPGLARSSGELFF.

This clone was detected a few times. The chain combines TRBV7-2 with TRBJ2-2; D is perhaps TRBD2 (6 bases). The CDR3 is made up of 14 amino acids. V lost 4 bases and J 7 bases, leaving 13 bases between the germline ends. From germline, CDR1 is SGHTA and CDR2 FQGNSA. CDR3: CASSYSSVIGELFF. The CDR3 nucleotides read TGTGCCAGCAGCTATTCTAGCGTTATCGGGGAGCTGTTTTTT.

The chain joins TRBV7-2 to TRBJ2-1; D unresolved. Germline-derived CDR1 and CDR2 are SGHTA and FQGNSA. V was clipped by 5 bases and J by 4 bases, with 12 bases between them. The CDR3 runs 14 residues. The CDR3 loop is CASSQVSEYNEQFF. For the CDR3, the DNA is TGTGCCAGCAGCCAAGTCAGCGAATACAATGAGCAGTTCTTC.

The CDR3 DNA reads TGTGCCAGCAGTTTATATCCCAACAGGGGAGGTGGCTACACCTTC. It translates to CASSLYPNRGGGYTF. The chain uses TRBV28 and TRBJ1-2; TRBD1 matches at 7 bases. The CDR3 is made up of 15 amino acids. The ends lost 1 base at V and 7 bases at J; junction bases unmatched: 9. Germline assignment: CDR1 MDHEN and CDR2 SYDVKM.

The rearrangement uses TRBV11-1 and TRBJ2-7, with D tentatively TRBD2 (5 bases). Germline CDR1 reads SGHAT; CDR2 reads FQDESV (reference sequence). This CDR3 has 15 amino acids. V was trimmed by 5 bases and J by 4 bases, leaving 18 bases between them. CDR3 region: CASSVGSGPSYEQYF. DNA for the CDR3: TGTGCCAGCAGCGTAGGGAGCGGACCTTCGTACGAGCAGTACTTC.

The chain uses TRBV6-5 and TRBJ1-5; 8 bases map to TRBD1. The ends lost 6 bases at V and 4 bases at J; junction bases unmatched: 8. The CDR3 length is 15 residues. Looked up from germline, CDR1 is MNHEY and CDR2 is SVGAGI. In DNA, the CDR3 is TGTGCCAGCAGACCCTCCGACAGGGGAAATCAGCCCCAGCATTTT. It encodes CASRPSDRGNQPQHF.

This chain joins TRBV5-1 and TRBJ2-7; no firm D call. CDR1 and CDR2 from the germline V gene are SGHRS and YFSETQ. This CDR3 is 14 amino acids long. Trimming took 0 bases from V and 6 from J, leaving 13 bases between them. CDR3 in amino acids: CASSLAGLEVEQYF. DNA for the CDR3: TGCGCCAGCAGCTTGGCTGGGTTAGAGGTCGAGCAGTACTTC.

This chain links TRBV5-4 with TRBJ1-2; 12 bases match TRBD1. Per the germline V gene, CDR1 is SGHNT and CDR2 is YYREEE (reference sequence). V lost 5 bases, J lost 7 bases, and 9 bases stayed unmatched. The CDR3 covers 15 residues. CDR3 region: CASSSGTGGQGGYTF. The CDR3 DNA reads as TGTGCCAGCAGTTCCGGGACAGGGGGCCAAGGTGGCTACACCTTC.

V and J are TRBV14 and TRBJ1-2, with 9 positions matching TRBD1. The ends lost 3 bases at V and 5 bases at J; junction bases unmatched: 13. There are 17 residues in the CDR3. Germline loops: CDR1 SGHDN, CDR2 FVKESK. CDR3 nucleotides: TGTGCCAGCAGCCAGCTTTTCATACGGACAGGGGCATATGGCTACACCTTC. Translated: CASSQLFIRTGAYGYTF.

With respect to this clone: Other DNA sequences within the sample encode an identical CDR3. This chain joins TRBV18 and TRBJ2-1; 12 bases map to TRBD2. The V gene's germline CDR1 is KGHSH and CDR2 LQKENI. This CDR3 is 15 amino acids long. Trimming cost V 3 bases and J 4 bases; bases outside gene matches: 1. The CDR3 reads CASSPGLAGYNEQFF. CDR3 nucleotide sequence: TGTGCCAGCTCACCGGGACTAGCGGGTTACAATGAGCAGTTCTTC.

This sequence joins TRBV16 and TRBJ2-7, with 8 bases aligning to TRBD1. There are 14 residues in the CDR3. Germline V gives CDR1 KGHSY, CDR2 FQNENV. Trimming cost V 3 bases and J 2 bases; bases outside gene matches: 3. The CDR3 here is CASSHRTGPYEQYF. CDR3 nucleotides: TGTGCCAGCAGCCACCGGACAGGGCCCTACGAGCAGTACTTC.

The CDR3 bases are TGTGCCAGCAGCTACAGGACAGGAGGCACAGATACGCAGTATTTT. Its protein product is CASSYRTGGTDTQYF. This rearrangement joins TRBV7-2 to TRBJ2-3, with 7 positions matching TRBD1. Germline assignment: CDR1 SGHTA and CDR2 FQGNSA. Trimming at V came to 4 bases and at J to 1 base, leaving 5 bases not matched to a gene. This CDR3 is built from 15 residues.

The chain combines TRBV10-3 with TRBJ2-1, with 12 bases aligning to TRBD2. The junction had 10 bases not matched to a gene; V was cut back by 4 bases and J by 0 bases. Germline CDR1 reads ENHRY; CDR2 reads SYGVKD. There are 19 residues in the CDR3. The CDR3 DNA sequence: TGTGCCATCAGTGTCTCGACTAGCGGGAGTTTTCCCTCCTACAATGAGCAGTTCTTC. Its translation is CAISVSTSGSFPSYNEQFF.

This chain connects TRBV19 to TRBJ2-7, with TRBD2 identical over 10 bases. Per the germline V gene, CDR1 is LNHDA and CDR2 is SQIVND (reference sequence). The CDR3 contains 17 residues. V shed 5 bases, J shed 4 bases, and the junction held 14 bases outside the gene matches. This CDR3 reads CASSRGQRGGSVYEQYF. The CDR3 nucleotides are TGTGCCAGTAGTCGAGGGCAGCGGGGGGGCTCCGTATACGAGCAGTACTTC.

The chain carries TRBV11-3 and TRBJ2-5; D is possibly TRBD2 (7 bases). Germline V gene sequence: CDR1 SGHNT, CDR2 YENEEA. The ends were cut back, 5 bases at V and 2 bases at J, with 12 bases in the middle. This CDR3 is built from 14 residues. The CDR3 spells CASSPGGTQETQYF. In nucleotides, the CDR3 is TGTGCCAGCAGCCCGGGGGGCACGCAAGAGACCCAGTACTTC.

The rearrangement uses TRBV6-4 and TRBJ2-1; 9 nucleotides agree with TRBD2. CDR3 length equals 15 residues. Per the germline V gene, CDR1 is MRHNA and CDR2 is SNTAGT. J lost 0 bases, V lost 5 bases, and 2 bases had no gene match. In DNA, the CDR3 is TGTGCCAGCAGTAGCGGGGGGACCTCCTACAATGAGCAGTTCTTC. Translated: CASSSGGTSYNEQFF.

The rearrangement joins TRBV10-3 to TRBJ2-2, with 8 bases aligning to TRBD2. The V and J ends lost 6 bases and 7 bases, in that order; junction bases with no gene match: 7. The CDR3 is 14 amino acids. In germline, CDR1 is ENHRY, CDR2 SYGVKD. The chain's CDR3 is CAIRAAGGGGELFF. The CDR3 coding sequence is TGTGCCATCAGAGCCGCGGGAGGTGGCGGGGAGCTGTTTTTT.

A few counts support this clone. As DNA, the CDR3 is TGTGCCAGCAGGAAGACAGGGCGCAATCAGCCCCAGCATTTT. It encodes CASRKTGRNQPQHF. The chain uses TRBV6-5 and TRBJ1-5; the match to TRBD1 covers 7 bases. The CDR3 extends over 14 amino acids. Germline V gene lookup returns CDR1 MNHEY and CDR2 SVGAGI. With V trimmed by 6 bases and J by 2 bases, 4 bases remained unmatched.

This clone has just a few counts. Written as DNA, the CDR3 is TGTGCCATCAGTGAGTCTACGGAGAACTATGGCTACACCTTC. It specifies CAISESTENYGYTF. The chain recombines TRBV10-3 with TRBJ1-2; no clear D. Germline CDR1 reads ENHRY; CDR2 reads SYGVKD. Trimming removed 0 bases at V and 2 bases at J, with 7 bases between. This CDR3 has 14 amino acids.

CDR3 amino acids: CASSQRQGAIINTGELFF. Written as DNA, the CDR3 is TGCGCCAGCAGCCAAAGACAGGGGGCAATTATTAACACCGGGGAGCTGTTTTTT. This chain joins TRBV4-1 and TRBJ2-2; 10 nucleotides line up with TRBD1. Trimming took 2 bases from V and 2 from J; bases not matched to a gene: 8. Germline V gene sequence: CDR1 MGHRA, CDR2 YSYEKL. The CDR3 totals 18 residues.

This chain links TRBV6-5 with TRBJ1-2; the match to TRBD1 covers 7 bases. The CDR3 consists of 14 residues. Germline V gives CDR1 MNHEY, CDR2 SVGAGI. J lost 7 bases, V lost 1 base, and 6 bases had no gene match. Here the CDR3 reads CASSYFQGGGGYTF. The CDR3 region has the DNA TGTGCCAGCAGTTACTTCCAGGGGGGAGGTGGCTACACCTTC.

The chain employs TRBV7-2 and TRBJ2-7, with TRBD2 matching over 8 bases. CDR3 length equals 16 residues. Per the germline V gene, CDR1 is SGHTA and CDR2 is FQGNSA. Trimming removed 2 bases from V and 0 bases from J; junction bases left unmatched: 6. This CDR3 is CASSLWERGSSYEQYF. The CDR3 DNA reads TGTGCCAGCAGCTTATGGGAGCGGGGGAGCTCCTACGAGCAGTACTTC.

V gene TRBV12-3 or TRBV12-4 combines with J gene TRBJ1-2, with D uncertain. Trimming removed 3 bases at V and 8 bases at J, with 4 bases between. The CDR3 has 10 residues. The CDR3: CASSFQGYTF. CDR3 nucleotides: TGTGCCAGCAGTTTTCAGGGCTACACCTTC.